The T cell receptor beta chain described here comes from a study of T cell repertoires in cytomegalovirus infection. As for the study in general: Matching HLA type, along with CMV infection, was indicated by public TCR beta signatures.

V lost 5 bases and J lost 4, with 15 bases in between. Germline loops: CDR1 SGHTA, CDR2 FQGNSA. The CDR3 is 14 residues long. Findings and limits, study-wide: There were HLA-C-restricted CMV-specific TCR beta clonotypes dominating the ex vivo response. Cumulated frequencies of public TCR beta families served to identify carriers of CMV plus the relevant HLA.

TCRdb recomputed calls from the reads with MiXCR, one row per CDR3 protein. The table has under 450,000 distinct CDR3 sequences, about 35% seen once. A word on this clonotype: Its antigen is currently unknown.

This specimen was cultured PBMCs, taken from culture after CMV antigen stimulation. The clonotype originates from a human donor in good health (CMV status not recorded). Some clones in this sample may be carry-over from other donors' samples. This chain connects TRBV7-2 to TRBJ2-7; either TRBD1 or TRBD2 may fit D (5 bases each). The CDR3 region has the DNA TGTGCCAGCAGCCGGGGCCCTGGGGGTTACGAGCAGTACTTC. Translating gives CASSRGPGGYEQYF.